Presented here are 8 T cell receptor beta chains from one specimen sequenced in a study of T cell repertoires in cytomegalovirus infection (dated by TCRdb to the late 2010s). The treatment or condition label corresponds to: in vitro stimulation with specific CMV peptide epitopes to enrich CMV-specific T cells. These receptors lack a known antigen. The instrument was an Illumina HiSeq 1500. TCRdb's own reprocessing of the public reads used fastp at Q25 and MiXCR and kept productive beta chains. Rows with a matching CDR3 protein are joined into one entry that keeps the most common DNA and genes. The sample table contains about 500,000 distinct CDR3 sequences; only one count was recorded for around 30% of them. Around a sixth of the sample is in the top ten clones. Sequencing was performed on cultured PBMCs, taken from culture after CMV antigen stimulation. The origin of the receptors is a human donor in good health (CMV status not recorded). Some clones in this sample may be carry-over from other donors' samples.

The genes are TRBV19 and TRBJ1-5; D ambiguous. V shed 8 bases and J shed 7 bases, with 15 bases lying between them. Germline lookup yields CDR1 LNHDA and CDR2 SQIVND (reference sequence). This CDR3 region has 13 residues. CDR3 sequence reads: CASSGWPGQPQHF. In DNA, the CDR3 is TGTGCCAGTTCGGGGTGGCCCGGGCAGCCCCAGCATTTT. Using reference TRBV19 and TRBJ1-5 for the parts outside the CDR3, the full variable domain is DGGITQSPKYLFRKEGQNVTLSCEQNLNHDAMYWYRQDPGQGLRLIYYSQIVNDFQKGDIAEGYSVSREKKESFPLTVTSAQKNPTAFYLCASSGWPGQPQHFGDGTRLSIL.

CDR3 sequence (DNA): TGTGCCAGCAGTCCCAGGGGAAGGGGTAGCAATCAGCCCCAGCATTTT. This translates into CASSPRGRGSNQPQHF. The chain has TRBV28 and TRBJ1-5; a weak D match, TRBD1 (6 bases). CDR1 is MDHEN, CDR2 SYDVKM, per germline. V shed 5 bases and J shed 0 bases, with 14 bases lying between them. The CDR3 covers 16 residues.

This chain joins TRBV6-6 and TRBJ2-7; D is uncertain. Trimming pared 2 bases from V and 2 bases from J, leaving 13 bases between. Germline loops: CDR1 MNHNY, CDR2 SVGAGI (reference sequence). The CDR3 length is 15 residues. Here the CDR3 reads CASSYPYLGTYEQYV. CDR3 in DNA: TGTGCCAGCAGTTACCCGTATCTGGGAACCTACGAGCAGTACGTC.

Only a few counts were recorded for this clonotype. J is TRBJ2-7 and V is TRBV7-9; unclear D gene. The CDR3 spans 12 residues. Germline V lookup: CDR1 SEHNR, CDR2 FQNEAQ (reference sequence). V lost 3 bases and J lost 6, with 9 bases in between. In DNA, the CDR3 is TGTGCCAGCAGCTTCAGACGTGGCGAGCAGTACTTC. It yields the protein CASSFRRGEQYF.

This clonotype was recorded a few times. J is TRBJ2-1 and V is TRBV7-6, with a weak D call TRBD2 (5 bases). Germline-derived CDR1 and CDR2 are SGHVS and FNYEAQ. This CDR3 has 12 amino acids. With 5 bases removed from V and 9 bases from J, the gap between germline ends came to 11 bases. CDR3 residues: CASSVKSGEQFF. DNA of the CDR3: TGTGCCAGCAGCGTCAAGAGCGGTGAGCAGTTCTTC.

This chain links TRBV24-1 with TRBJ1-5, with D unresolved. This CDR3 is built from 16 residues. V lost 6 bases, J lost 0 bases, and 14 bases lay in between. Germline CDR1 and CDR2: KGHDR and SFDVKD. The CDR3 reads CATSSGRTYSNQPQHF. The CDR3 nucleotides are TGTGCCACCAGTTCGGGAAGGACCTATAGCAATCAGCCCCAGCATTTT.

This clonotype was seen a single time. The rearrangement uses TRBV20-1 and TRBJ2-7; 7 bases map to TRBD2. Germline-derived CDR1 and CDR2 are DFQATT and SNEGSKA (reference sequence). This CDR3 has 11 residues. V lost 6 bases to trimming and J lost 9 bases; unmatched junction nucleotides: 8. CDR3 loop: CSAGGTFGQYF. DNA for the CDR3: TGCAGTGCCGGGGGGACGTTCGGGCAGTACTTC.

In its sample, this clonotype was seen a few times. The V and J genes are TRBV12-3 or TRBV12-4 and TRBJ2-6, with D unclear. Trimming shortened V by 6 bases and J by 1 base, and 10 bases separated the two germline ends. The CDR3 is 15 residues long. Written as DNA, the CDR3 is TGTGCCAGCAGCGCCGGAGAGTCTGGGGCCAACGTCCTGACTTTC. Its protein is CASSAGESGANVLTF.